A single sample is the source of the 32 T cell receptor beta chains below, sequenced in a study of cytomegalovirus exposure and HLA in healthy donors. The study ran its PCR with 60 Vbeta and 13 Jbeta primers. The data were produced by immunoSEQ multiplex PCR, yet TCRdb's version contains in-frame clones alone and is incomplete. Here the sample table reports 34,000 or so clones. The sample consisted of PBMCs. The receptors derive from a female donor in good health and CMV-seronegative.

The rearrangement uses TRBV25-1 and TRBJ1-4; 7 bases align to TRBD1. The germline V gene encodes CDR1 MGHDK and CDR2 SYGVNS. This CDR3 is built from 15 residues. The V and J ends lost 4 bases and 8 bases, in that order; junction bases with no gene match: 10. The CDR3 protein is CASSAEGAQGEKLFF. The CDR3 DNA is TGTGCCAGCAGTGCCGAGGGGGCGCAGGGGGAAAAACTGTTTTTT.

The chain uses TRBV28 and TRBJ1-5; possible D gene TRBD1, 6 bases. Germline CDR1 reads MDHEN; CDR2 reads SYDVKM. The CDR3 is 14 amino acids. The germline V and J ends were trimmed by 6 bases and 5 bases, with 14 bases remaining between them. The CDR3 loop reads CASSHDRSYQPQHF. The CDR3 bases are TGTGCCAGCAGCCATGACAGGTCTTATCAGCCCCAGCATTTT.

V usage is TRBV5-6 and J usage is TRBJ2-2, with 7 bases aligning to TRBD1. This CDR3 has 15 residues. J was trimmed by 6 bases and V by 1 base; bases with no gene match: 6. Looked up from germline, CDR1 is SGHDT and CDR2 is YYEEEE. CDR3 sequence (DNA): TGTGCCAGCAGCTTGCGTCAGGGGGTTCCCGGGGAGCTGTTTTTT. This codes for CASSLRQGVPGELFF.

The V gene is TRBV5-1, the J gene TRBJ2-7, with 10 bases aligning to TRBD2. The trim removed 4 bases at V and 4 bases at J, leaving 8 bases unmatched. Per the germline V gene, CDR1 is SGHRS and CDR2 is YFSETQ. The CDR3 loop spans 15 amino acids. CDR3 sequence: CASSTTSGALYEQYF. The CDR3, as DNA: TGCGCCAGCAGCACTACTAGCGGGGCTTTGTACGAGCAGTACTTC.

V gene TRBV5-5 combines with J gene TRBJ2-2; 8 nucleotides align to TRBD2. V lost 3 bases to trimming and J lost 0 bases; unmatched junction nucleotides: 7. The CDR3 runs to 17 residues. Germline CDR1 and CDR2: SGHKS and YYEKEE (reference sequence). CDR3 region: CASSSREGSANTGELFF. The DNA for the CDR3 is TGTGCCAGCAGCTCCCGGGAGGGCAGTGCGAACACCGGGGAGCTGTTTTTT. Based on the CDR3 plus reference TRBV5-5 and TRBJ2-2, the full variable domain is DAGVTQSPTHLIKTRGQQVTLRCSPISGHKSVSWYQQVLGQGPQFIFQYYEKEERGRGNFPDRFSARQFPNYSSELNVNALLLGDSALYLCASSSREGSANTGELFFGEGSRLTVL.

The CDR3 protein is CASSSDRVWGYEQYF. CDR3 in DNA: TGTGCCAGCAGTTCGGACAGGGTATGGGGTTACGAGCAGTACTTC. This chain connects TRBV27 to TRBJ2-7, with 8 positions matching TRBD1. The CDR3 has 15 amino acids. Germline values: CDR1 MNHEY, CDR2 SMNVEV (reference sequence). Trimming at V came to 4 bases and at J to 4 bases, leaving 9 bases not matched to a gene.

The rearrangement links TRBV7-9 to TRBJ1-2; D may be TRBD1 (6 bases). Germline-derived CDR1 and CDR2 are SEHNR and FQNEAQ (reference sequence). V was clipped by 0 bases and J by 4 bases, with 12 bases between them. This CDR3 has 15 residues. The CDR3 DNA reads as TGTGCCAGCAGCTTAGCAGAAGGACAGAGCTATGGCTACACCTTC. Protein sequence: CASSLAEGQSYGYTF.

V gene TRBV20-1 combines with J gene TRBJ2-1; D is uncertain. The germline V gene has CDR1 DFQATT and CDR2 SNEGSKA (reference sequence). V dropped 5 bases and J dropped 6 bases, with 8 bases sitting between them. This CDR3 is 11 amino acids long. CDR3: CSALESNEQFF. CDR3 in DNA: TGCAGTGCTCTAGAGTCCAATGAGCAGTTCTTC.

The chain has TRBV2 and TRBJ1-5, with 10 bases fitting TRBD1. This CDR3 comprises 16 residues. Germline V CDR1 and CDR2: SNHLY, FYNNEI. Losses at the gene ends were 5 bases for V and 0 bases for J; bases not matched to a gene: 4. The CDR3 nucleotides read TGTGCCAGCAGTACGGACAGGGGGTTTAGCAATCAGCCCCAGCATTTT. Translating it yields CASSTDRGFSNQPQHF. Based on the CDR3 plus reference TRBV2 and TRBJ1-5, the full variable domain is EPEVTQTPSHQVTQMGQEVILRCVPISNHLYFYWYRQILGQKVEFLVSFYNNEISEKSEIFDDQFSVERPDGSNFTLKIRSTKLEDSAMYFCASSTDRGFSNQPQHFGDGTRLSIL.

The gene calls are TRBV5-1 and TRBJ2-5, with D possibly being TRBD1 (5 bases). Trimming left V 3 bases short and J 2 bases short, with 8 bases between. The germline gives CDR1 SGHRS, CDR2 YFSETQ. The CDR3 is made up of 13 amino acids. CDR3 protein: CASSSDRQETQYF. The CDR3 DNA reads TGCGCCAGCAGCTCCGACAGACAAGAGACCCAGTACTTC.

The chain carries TRBV18 and TRBJ2-7; a weak D match, TRBD1 (6 bases). V lost 9 bases, J lost 6 bases, and 18 bases lay in between. CDR3 length equals 13 residues. CDR1 is KGHSH, CDR2 LQKENI, per germline. The CDR3 DNA is TGTGCCAGTTCCGCTAGCACAGGGTTCGAGCAGTACTTC. Protein: CASSASTGFEQYF.

CDR3: CASSLAPGADYGYTF. CDR3 DNA: TGTGCCAGCAGCTTGGCTCCAGGGGCGGACTATGGCTACACCTTC. The chain carries TRBV5-4 and TRBJ1-2; possible D gene TRBD1, 6 bases. This CDR3 comprises 15 residues. Trimming took off 0 bases at V and 3 bases at J, with 12 bases between the two ends. The germline V gene encodes CDR1 SGHNT and CDR2 YYREEE (reference sequence). Drawing the rest from reference TRBV5-4 and TRBJ1-2, the complete variable domain is ETGVTQSPTHLIKTRGQQVTLRCSSQSGHNTVSWYQQALGQGPQFIFQYYREEENGRGNFPPRFSGLQFPNYSSELNVNALELDDSALYLCASSLAPGADYGYTFGSGTRLTVV.

The chain carries TRBV11-2 and TRBJ2-5; D perhaps matches TRBD2 (6 bases). CDR1 is SGHAT, CDR2 FQNNGV, per germline. The V and J ends lost 10 bases and 4 bases respectively, with 16 bases between them. This CDR3 is built from 13 residues. The CDR3 spells CATAGTSRETQYF. The CDR3 region has the DNA TGTGCCACCGCGGGGACGTCCCGAGAGACCCAGTACTTC.

The rearrangement joins TRBV25-1 to TRBJ2-7, with D unresolved. CDR3 length equals 16 residues. Germline values: CDR1 MGHDK, CDR2 SYGVNS. The ends were cut back, 1 base at V and 0 bases at J, with 13 bases in the middle. CDR3 bases: TGTGCCAGCAGTGAATCCCCGGGTGTCACCTCCTACGAGCAGTACTTC. The encoded protein is CASSESPGVTSYEQYF.

This rearrangement joins TRBV6-1 to TRBJ1-2; D call uncertain. The CDR3 runs to 14 residues. Germline loops: CDR1 MNHNS, CDR2 SASEGT. Trimming cost V 5 bases and J 4 bases, with 14 bases left between them. CDR3 nucleotide sequence: TGTGCCAGCAGTCCACGCGTAAATCTCTATGGCTACACCTTC. It is translated as CASSPRVNLYGYTF.

The CDR3 region has the DNA TGTGCCAGCAACCCTGTGGAGCGAGAGCAGTTCTTC. It codes for CASNPVEREQFF. The genes are TRBV6-6 and TRBJ2-1; D uncertain. Germline-derived CDR1 and CDR2 are MNHNY and SVGAGI (reference sequence). The CDR3 covers 12 residues. Trimming shortened V by 7 bases and J by 10 bases, and 14 bases separated the two germline ends.

V and J are TRBV9 and TRBJ2-1, with 11 bases lining up with TRBD2. CDR1 SGDLS and CDR2 YYNGEE come from the germline V gene. The CDR3 spans 17 residues. V dropped 3 bases and J dropped 1; count of bases not matched to a gene: 6. The CDR3 region is CASSATSGGGSYNEQFF. CDR3 bases: TGTGCCAGCAGCGCCACTAGCGGGGGCGGGTCCTACAATGAGCAGTTCTTC.

This CDR3 reads CASRGDRRNYGYTF. In DNA, the CDR3 is TGTGCCAGCAGAGGGGACAGGAGAAACTATGGCTACACCTTC. The chain recombines TRBV6-5 with TRBJ1-2; 8 bases align to TRBD1. The CDR3 contains 14 residues. In germline, CDR1 is MNHEY, CDR2 SVGAGI. J gave up 2 bases and V 6 bases, and 5 bases lay outside the gene matches.

V gene TRBV18 combines with J gene TRBJ1-2, with D unresolved. The CDR3 loop spans 12 amino acids. The germline gives CDR1 KGHSH, CDR2 LQKENI. Between the trimmed V and J ends, which lost 3 bases and 5 bases, there was a span of 7 bases. CDR3 sequence: CASSPATYGYTF. CDR3 nucleotide sequence: TGTGCCAGCTCACCCGCGACTTATGGCTACACCTTC. The full variable domain, its missing parts supplied by reference TRBV18 and TRBJ1-2, is NAGVMQNPRHLVRRRGQEARLRCSPMKGHSHVYWYRQLPEEGLKFMVYLQKENIIDESGMPKERFSAEFPKEGPSILRIQQVVRGDSAAYFCASSPATYGYTFGSGTRLTVV.

The V and J genes are TRBV19 and TRBJ2-7; D gene unclear. Germline V gene data show CDR1 as LNHDA and CDR2 as SQIVND (reference sequence). The CDR3 runs to 13 residues. V dropped 4 bases and J dropped 0 bases, with 7 bases sitting between them. CDR3: CASSTPSSYEQYF. CDR3 in DNA: TGTGCCAGTAGTACCCCGAGCTCCTACGAGCAGTACTTC. Filled out from reference TRBV19 and TRBJ2-7, the complete variable domain reads DGGITQSPKYLFRKEGQNVTLSCEQNLNHDAMYWYRQDPGQGLRLIYYSQIVNDFQKGDIAEGYSVSREKKESFPLTVTSAQKNPTAFYLCASSTPSSYEQYFGPGTRLTVT.

The DNA of the CDR3 is TGTGCCAGCAGCCCCGGGACAGGGGGCGCAAATACGCAGTATTTT. This encodes CASSPGTGGANTQYF. The V call is TRBV11-2, the J call TRBJ2-3, with 12 bases identical to TRBD1. Germline CDR1 SGHAT, CDR2 FQNNGV. V lost 5 bases and J lost 7; bases outside the gene matches: 7. The CDR3 contains 15 residues.

V and J are TRBV9 and TRBJ1-6; D unresolved. This CDR3 contains 12 residues. Per the germline V gene, CDR1 is SGDLS and CDR2 is YYNGEE. The V and J ends lost 3 bases and 5 bases respectively, with 3 bases between them. DNA for the CDR3: TGTGCCAGCAGCGCAAATAATTCACCCCTCCACTTT. Translation: CASSANNSPLHF.

The chain joins TRBV27 to TRBJ1-4; 9 bases agree with TRBD1. The CDR3 is made up of 14 amino acids. V lost 7 bases to trimming and J lost 5 bases; unmatched junction nucleotides: 5. Germline CDR1 reads MNHEY; CDR2 reads SMNVEV (reference sequence). The CDR3 coding sequence is TGTGCCAGCAAGACAGGGGGAGGCAATGAAAAACTGTTTTTT. It is translated as CASKTGGGNEKLFF.

The chain combines TRBV11-3 with TRBJ2-5, with 7 bases lining up with TRBD2. CDR1 is SGHNT, CDR2 YENEEA, per germline. CDR3 length: 14 amino acids. V lost 6 bases, J lost 2 bases, and 6 bases stayed unmatched. As DNA, the CDR3 is TGTGCCAGCAGACATCAGGGAGGGCAAGAGACCCAGTACTTC. Translation gives CASRHQGGQETQYF. Complete variable domain (other parts from reference TRBV11-3 and TRBJ2-5): EAGVVQSPRYKIIEKKQPVAFWCNPISGHNTLYWYLQNLGQGPELLIRYENEEAVDDSQLPKDRFSAERLKGVDSTLKIQPAELGDSAVYLCASRHQGGQETQYFGPGTRLLVL.

The V call is TRBV7-8, the J call TRBJ1-2; 7 bases line up with TRBD1. V lost 1 base to trimming and J lost 8 bases; unmatched junction nucleotides: 7. Germline assignment: CDR1 SGHVS and CDR2 FQNEAQ. There are 14 residues in the CDR3. DNA of the CDR3: TGTGCCAGCAGCTTAGGACAGGGAATACGCGGCTACACCTTC. Its protein is CASSLGQGIRGYTF.

The chain combines TRBV30 with TRBJ1-5; tentative D call: TRBD1 (6 bases). Trimming took 2 bases from V and 1 from J, leaving 12 bases between them. CDR3 size: 15 residues. Germline V gene lookup returns CDR1 GTSNPN and CDR2 SVGIG (reference sequence). The CDR3 sequence: CAWSRGGASNQPQHF. CDR3 coding DNA: TGTGCCTGGAGTAGGGGGGGCGCAAGCAATCAGCCCCAGCATTTT. The whole variable domain, filled in from reference TRBV30 and TRBJ1-5, reads SQTIHQWPATLVQPVGSPLSLECTVEGTSNPNLYWYRQAAGRGLQLLFYSVGIGQISSEVPQNLSASRPQDRQFILSSKKLLLSDSGFYLCAWSRGGASNQPQHFGDGTRLSIL.

This chain uses TRBV27 with TRBJ1-1; 8 positions match TRBD1. The CDR3 sequence is 15 residues long. Germline values: CDR1 MNHEY, CDR2 SMNVEV (reference sequence). Trimming at V came to 5 bases and at J to 1 base, leaving 6 bases not matched to a gene. The CDR3 DNA reads TGTGCCAGCAGTCCGCCAGGGGGCGGGAACACTGAAGCTTTCTTT. Its protein product is CASSPPGGGNTEAFF.

As for this clone: At one of its ends the junction is not consistent with the germline gene, which may arise from a read error. The V call is TRBV7-7, the J call TRBJ2-5; 8 nucleotides agree with TRBD1. CDR3 length: 15 amino acids. Germline CDR1 is SSHAT and CDR2 is FNYEAQ (reference sequence). CDR3 sequence (DNA): TGTGCTAGCAGCTTAGCCGGACAGGGTGGAGAGACCCAGTACTTC. Translating it yields CASSLAGQGGETQYF.

The chain carries TRBV25-1 and TRBJ1-4, with D possibly TRBD1 on 5 matching bases. Trimming stripped 6 bases from V and 7 bases from J, with 12 bases between. Germline lookup yields CDR1 MGHDK and CDR2 SYGVNS. This CDR3 region has 13 residues. CDR3 in DNA: TGTGCCAGCAGCCCTTCGGGGGGTGAAAAACTGTTTTTT. This translates into CASSPSGGEKLFF. The complete variable domain, with remaining parts taken from reference TRBV25-1 and TRBJ1-4, reads EADIYQTPRYLVIGTGKKITLECSQTMGHDKMYWYQQDPGMELHLIHYSYGVNSTEKGDLSSESTVSRIRTEHFPLTLESARPSHTSQYLCASSPSGGEKLFFGSGTQLSVL.

The chain links TRBV30 to TRBJ2-3; D may be TRBD2 (6 bases). The V end was cut by 2 bases, the J end by 0 bases, with 9 bases between. The V gene's germline CDR1 is GTSNPN and CDR2 SVGIG (reference sequence). This CDR3 has 14 residues. The CDR3 region has the DNA TGTGCCTGGAGTCGCGGGGCTAGCACAGATACGCAGTATTTT. This gives the protein CAWSRGASTDTQYF.

For the CDR3, the DNA is TGTGCCAGCAGCCAACGAGGCAAACAGGGTTGGGGCTACGAGCAGTACTTC. It specifies CASSQRGKQGWGYEQYF. The rearrangement joins TRBV11-3 to TRBJ2-7; TRBD1 might be the D (6 bases). Germline CDR1 is SGHNT and CDR2 is YENEEA. The CDR3 runs 17 residues. Trimming stripped 5 bases from V and 3 bases from J, with 23 bases between.

The chain joins TRBV6-4 to TRBJ2-3, with TRBD2 matching over 9 bases. Germline-derived CDR1 and CDR2 are MRHNA and SNTAGT. V lost 3 bases, J lost 1 base, and 5 bases stayed unmatched. CDR3 length equals 16 residues. CDR3 in amino acids: CASSEMASGGTDTQYF. CDR3 DNA sequence: TGTGCCAGCAGTGAGATGGCTAGCGGGGGCACAGATACGCAGTATTTT.